Below, 12 T cell receptor beta chains from the same sample are listed, as sequenced in a study of neurological immune-mediated disorders (dated by TCRdb to the late 2010s). Library preparation was by 5' RACE. Instrument used: Illumina HiSeq 2500. Using fastp at Q25 and MiXCR, TCRdb reprocessed the public reads and kept productive beta chains. Under each unique CDR3 protein, matching rows form one entry showing the most common genes and DNA. Present in this sample are about 40,000 distinct CDR3 sequences, 2% to 2.5% of which were seen just once. The ten largest clones take up 2% to 2.5% of the sample. Sample: PBMCs. These receptor sequences come from a man between 50 and 59 years old with multiple sclerosis.

This clonotype showed up many times. This chain joins TRBV7-8 and TRBJ1-1; tentatively, D is TRBD1 (5 bases). The germline V and J ends were trimmed by 5 bases and 1 base, with 14 bases remaining between them. Germline V gives CDR1 SGHVS, CDR2 FQNEAQ. The CDR3 has 15 amino acids. The CDR3 reads CASSHLGTENTEAFF. The CDR3 nucleotides read TGTGCCAGCAGCCACCTGGGGACGGAGAACACTGAAGCTTTCTTT.

This clonotype was observed many times. The chain couples TRBV7-2 to TRBJ1-5; no clear D gene. CDR3 length equals 13 residues. Between the trimmed V and J ends, which lost 5 bases and 7 bases, there was a span of 12 bases. Germline values: CDR1 SGHTA, CDR2 FQGNSA. The CDR3 loop reads CASSPWAGQPQHF. CDR3 coding DNA: TGTGCCAGCAGCCCCTGGGCCGGCCAGCCCCAGCATTTT.

This clonotype was detected ten times or more. The chain combines TRBV4-3 with TRBJ2-3; the match to TRBD1 covers 8 bases. Per the germline V gene, CDR1 is LGHNA and CDR2 is YSLEER. J gave up 4 bases and V 3 bases, and 15 bases lay outside the gene matches. This CDR3 spans 18 amino acids. This chain's CDR3 is CASSHGTGTGPRADTQYF. The CDR3 coding sequence is TGCGCCAGCAGCCATGGGACCGGGACAGGCCCCAGAGCAGATACGCAGTATTTT.

Many counts were recorded for this clonotype. The rearrangement uses TRBV12-3 or TRBV12-4 and TRBJ2-5, with TRBD2 identical over 8 bases. The CDR3 is made up of 16 amino acids. Trimming at V came to 6 bases and at J to 3 bases, leaving 12 bases not matched to a gene. CDR3 region: CASSPGLGINEETQYF. The CDR3 region has the DNA TGTGCCAGCAGCCCGGGACTAGGTATTAATGAAGAGACCCAGTACTTC.

The V and J genes are TRBV18 and TRBJ2-5; tentatively, D is TRBD1 (7 bases). Trimming removed 0 bases at V and 2 bases at J, with 13 bases between. This CDR3 has 16 amino acids. The germline V gene has CDR1 KGHSH and CDR2 LQKENI. CDR3 nucleotide sequence: TGTGCCAGCTCACCACCGCAGGGGGGCTCACAAGAGACCCAGTACTTC. Its protein product is CASSPPQGGSQETQYF.

The table lists this clonotype with many counts. The V call is TRBV15, the J call TRBJ1-2; possibly TRBD1 for D (6 bases). V gave up 1 base and J gave up 8 bases, with 8 bases separating them. Germline lookup yields CDR1 LNHNV and CDR2 YYDKDF (reference sequence). The CDR3 consists of 12 residues. The CDR3 protein is CATSRAGEGYTF. CDR3 DNA: TGTGCCACCAGCAGAGCAGGGGAGGGCTACACCTTC.

This clonotype was found a few times. The chain recombines TRBV7-8 with TRBJ2-3; 8 bases are shared with TRBD2. J was trimmed by 4 bases and V by 5 bases; bases with no gene match: 2. This CDR3 is 13 amino acids long. The germline V gene has CDR1 SGHVS and CDR2 FQNEAQ. The CDR3 DNA is TGTGCCAGCAGCCACGGGGGGGCAGATACGCAGTATTTT. Amino acid sequence: CASSHGGADTQYF.

The table lists this clonotype with many counts. The chain carries TRBV27 and TRBJ1-4; the match to TRBD1 covers 7 bases. The trim removed 2 bases at V and 2 bases at J, leaving 2 bases unmatched. CDR1 is MNHEY, CDR2 SMNVEV, per germline (reference sequence). This CDR3 is built from 15 residues. CDR3 residues: CASSLRTGTNEKLFF. Written as DNA, the CDR3 is TGTGCCAGCAGTTTAAGGACAGGCACTAATGAAAAACTGTTTTTT.

This clonotype was counted at least ten times. CDR3 in DNA: TGTGCCAGCAGGTCGGGACAGGCGCCATCCTACGAGCAGTACTTC. It specifies CASRSGQAPSYEQYF. The rearrangement joins TRBV5-5 to TRBJ2-7; 8 nucleotides align to TRBD1. Germline loops: CDR1 SGHKS, CDR2 YYEKEE (reference sequence). There are 15 residues in the CDR3. Germline trimming cut 5 bases from V and 1 base from J; bases unmatched to any gene: 8.

This clonotype has a count of ten or more. J is TRBJ2-7 and V is TRBV18; D may be TRBD1 or TRBD2 (5 bases each). V dropped 6 bases and J dropped 6 bases, with 18 bases sitting between them. The germline V gene encodes CDR1 KGHSH and CDR2 LQKENI. The CDR3 contains 14 residues. The CDR3 sequence is CASSLALGDSEQYF. The CDR3 DNA sequence: TGTGCCAGCTCCCTCGCCTTGGGGGATAGCGAGCAGTACTTC.

This clonotype occurred many times. The rearrangement links TRBV6-5 to TRBJ1-1, with D uncertain. Germline values: CDR1 MNHEY, CDR2 SVGAGI. V dropped 0 bases and J dropped 6 bases, with 11 bases sitting between them. The CDR3 spans 14 residues. CDR3 nucleotides: TGTGCCAGCAGTTACTCGAACGAGGGAGCTGAAGCTTTCTTT. It translates to CASSYSNEGAEAFF.

This clonotype has just a few counts. The CDR3: CASSSSGQVRTYEQYF. In DNA, the CDR3 is TGTGCCAGCTCATCCTCCGGACAGGTGCGGACCTACGAGCAGTACTTC. The V gene is TRBV18, the J gene TRBJ2-7; TRBD1 agrees at 7 bases. V shed 5 bases, J shed 2 bases, and the junction held 12 bases outside the gene matches. Per germline, CDR1 KGHSH and CDR2 LQKENI. The CDR3 has 16 residues.